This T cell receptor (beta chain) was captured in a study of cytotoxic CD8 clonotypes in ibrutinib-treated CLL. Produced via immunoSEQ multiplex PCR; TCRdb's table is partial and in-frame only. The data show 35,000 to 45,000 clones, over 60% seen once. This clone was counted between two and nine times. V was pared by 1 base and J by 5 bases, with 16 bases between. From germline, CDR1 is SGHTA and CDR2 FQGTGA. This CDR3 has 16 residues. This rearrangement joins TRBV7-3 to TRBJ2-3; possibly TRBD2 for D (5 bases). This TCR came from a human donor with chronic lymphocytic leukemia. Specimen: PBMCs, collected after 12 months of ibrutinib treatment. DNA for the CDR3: TGTGCCAGCAGCTTAATGGCGGGTGGATCTGTAGATACGCAGTATTTT. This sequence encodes CASSLMAGGSVDTQYF.